One and the same sample provided the 24 T cell receptor beta chains below, sequenced in a study of Graves' ophthalmopathy and Graves' hyperthyroidism. For repertoire sequencing, the TCR beta CDR3 regions were amplified from RNA transcripts. HTBI primers served in a first-round RT-PCR, which a second-round multiplex PCR followed. TCRdb re-called the multiplex PCR reads with MiXCR, one entry per CDR3 protein. The data contain approximately 500,000 distinct CDR3 sequences, approximately 15% of them singletons. Sequencing used blood. Receptor source: a woman in her thirties with Graves' ophthalmopathy.

The table lists this clonotype with many counts. The chain employs TRBV6-5 and TRBJ2-5, with a weak D call TRBD1 (6 bases). The length of the CDR3 is 13 residues. The V gene lost 10 bases and the J gene lost 1 base, with 13 bases spanning the gap. Germline lookup yields CDR1 MNHEY and CDR2 SVGAGI. The CDR3 DNA sequence: TGTGCCACTCGTGACAGGACCCAAGAGACCCAGTACTTC. It yields the protein CATRDRTQETQYF.

This clonotype showed up just a few times. Germline and junction disagree at one end, which may indicate a read error. This chain uses TRBV11-1 with TRBJ2-2; possible D gene TRBD2, 6 bases. CDR1 and CDR2 (germline): SGHAT, FQDESV (reference sequence). This CDR3 region has 13 residues. The CDR3 region has the DNA TGTGCCAGCAGTATAGGCGGGACCGGGGAGCGGTTCTTT. It encodes CASSIGGTGERFF.

This clonotype appeared a single time. The chain recombines TRBV3-1 with TRBJ2-2; TRBD2 aligns across 7 bases. This CDR3 has 16 residues. Germline V gene lookup returns CDR1 LGHDT and CDR2 YNNKEL (reference sequence). The trim removed 2 bases at V and 6 bases at J, leaving 9 bases unmatched. This chain's CDR3 is CASSQKLRESAGELFF. The CDR3 nucleotides are TGTGCCAGCAGCCAAAAGCTGCGGGAGTCGGCCGGGGAGCTGTTTTTT.

This clonotype was observed many times. The chain uses TRBV28 and TRBJ2-6, with D unclear. Germline V CDR1 and CDR2: MDHEN, SYDVKM. This CDR3 has 14 amino acids. Trimming removed 5 bases at V and 0 bases at J, with 5 bases between. The CDR3 DNA sequence: TGTGCCAGCAGTCCATTCTCTGGGGCCAACGTCCTGACTTTC. Translating it yields CASSPFSGANVLTF.

In its sample, this clonotype was seen many times. The chain couples TRBV6-5 to TRBJ1-1; 9 bases fit TRBD1. CDR1 is MNHEY and CDR2 is SVGAGI in the germline V gene. The CDR3 has 11 residues. The V segment lost 5 bases and the J segment 12 bases; nucleotides outside the gene matches: 4. CDR3 DNA sequence: TGTGCCAGCAGTCGGACAGGGGAAACTTTCTTT. Protein: CASSRTGETFF.

At least ten counts were recorded for this clonotype. The rearrangement joins TRBV24-1 to TRBJ2-5, with D perhaps matching TRBD2 (6 bases). Germline CDR1 is KGHDR and CDR2 is SFDVKD. With 0 bases removed from V and 3 bases from J, the gap between germline ends came to 13 bases. CDR3 length: 16 amino acids. CDR3 in DNA: TGTGCCACCAGTGATTTGCACGGGGGAAGGAAAGAGACCCAGTACTTC. Its translation: CATSDLHGGRKETQYF.

This clonotype was seen only a few times. J is TRBJ2-2 and V is TRBV24-1, with D tentatively TRBD1 (6 bases). The V end was cut by 1 base, the J end by 3 bases, with 11 bases between. Germline lookup yields CDR1 KGHDR and CDR2 SFDVKD. The CDR3 sequence is 16 residues long. Here the CDR3 reads CATSDLARGDTGELFF. The CDR3 region has the DNA TGTGCCACCAGTGATTTAGCCAGGGGCGACACCGGGGAGCTGTTTTTT.

This clonotype was detected many times. The chain is built from TRBV19 and TRBJ2-2; no definite D call. CDR3 length equals 13 residues. The germline gives CDR1 LNHDA, CDR2 SQIVND (reference sequence). V was clipped by 5 bases and J by 6 bases, with 10 bases between them. The CDR3 spells CASSSEWSGELFF. DNA for the CDR3: TGTGCCAGTAGTTCCGAGTGGTCCGGGGAGCTGTTTTTT.

Turning to this clonotype: Given a much more abundant clone one base away, this may be a read error. The CDR3 end shows no conserved phenylalanine or tryptophan, and so a read error is likely. CDR3 sequence reads: CASSIGKRGSYEQYS. The CDR3 DNA follows: TGTGCCAGTAGTATTGGCAAGCGGGGCTCCTACGAGCAGTACTCC. The chain uses TRBV19 and TRBJ2-7; TRBD2 matches 7 bases. This CDR3 contains 15 residues. J lost 0 bases, V lost 3 bases, and 5 bases had no gene match. The V gene's germline CDR1 is LNHDA and CDR2 SQIVND (reference sequence).

This clonotype was detected many times. The chain has TRBV18 and TRBJ2-2; 8 nucleotides agree with TRBD2. Losses at the gene ends were 3 bases for V and 3 bases for J; bases not matched to a gene: 6. This CDR3 contains 16 residues. Germline CDR1 KGHSH, CDR2 LQKENI. The CDR3: CASSPFKGLDTGELFF. The CDR3, as DNA: TGTGCCAGCTCACCGTTCAAGGGACTAGACACCGGGGAGCTGTTTTTT.

This clonotype was seen at least ten times. The chain is built from TRBV11-2 and TRBJ2-7, with 7 bases aligning to TRBD1. This CDR3 has 14 residues. The junction had 5 bases not matched to a gene; V was cut back by 5 bases and J by 1 base. The germline CDR1 and CDR2 sequences are SGHAT and FQNNGV. The CDR3 is CASSVGTASYEQYF. Here the CDR3 DNA reads TGTGCCAGCAGCGTTGGGACAGCGTCCTACGAGCAGTACTTC. Based on the CDR3 plus reference TRBV11-2 and TRBJ2-7, the full variable domain is EAGVAQSPRYKIIEKRQSVAFWCNPISGHATLYWYQQILGQGPKLLIQFQNNGVVDDSQLPKDRFSAERLKGVDSTLKIQPAKLEDSAVYLCASSVGTASYEQYFGPGTRLTVT.

In regard to this clonotype: One base away lies a much larger clone, so this may be a sequencing read error. The chain employs TRBV10-3 and TRBJ2-5; possibly TRBD2 for D (6 bases). The germline V gene has CDR1 ENHRY and CDR2 SYGVKD. The CDR3 length is 13 residues. Trimming removed 8 bases from V and 5 bases from J, with 15 bases in between. CDR3 DNA sequence: TGTGCCATCGGGTTCGGGGAGGAGGAGACCCAGTACTTC. Translated, it gives CAIGFGEEETQYF.

The CDR3 DNA reads TGCGCCAGCAGTAGGACTGACGGAACCTACGAGCAGTACTTC. Its translation: CASSRTDGTYEQYF. The genes are TRBV4-1 and TRBJ2-7, with TRBD2 as a possible D gene (5 bases). The CDR3 extends over 14 amino acids. Germline loops: CDR1 MGHRA, CDR2 YSYEKL. The V end was cut by 6 bases, the J end by 2 bases, with 14 bases between.

The chain has TRBV6-1 and TRBJ1-6; 9 nucleotides align to TRBD1. Trimming took 7 bases from V and 13 from J; bases not matched to a gene: 11. CDR3 size: 14 residues. In germline, CDR1 is MNHNS, CDR2 SASEGT. CDR3 in DNA: TGTGCCAGCACCCTGGACAGGGGCCATTATCCCCTCCACTTT. Encoded protein: CASTLDRGHYPLHF.

This clonotype occurred many times. J is TRBJ2-7 and V is TRBV6-2 or TRBV6-3; 8 bases are shared with TRBD2. Germline CDR1 MNHEY, CDR2 SVGEGT. J was trimmed by 5 bases and V by 4 bases; bases with no gene match: 13. This CDR3 is built from 16 residues. For the CDR3, the DNA is TGTGCCAGCAGTTTACGTAGCGGGGTCCTAGGAGACGAGCAGTACTTC. It specifies CASSLRSGVLGDEQYF.

This clonotype was picked up many times. Its ends do not fully match the called genes, so a read error is possible. This sequence joins TRBV10-3 and TRBJ2-5, with TRBD2 matching 8 bases. The germline gives CDR1 ENHRY, CDR2 SYGVKD. This CDR3 spans 13 amino acids. The CDR3 spells CAISRGGRETKYF. The DNA for the CDR3 is TGTGCCATCAGTCGGGGGGGCCGAGAGACCAAGTACTTC.

This clonotype was detected many times. The J gene is TRBJ1-1, the V gene TRBV7-2, with unresolved D. CDR3 length: 13 residues. V was pared by 1 base and J by 7 bases, with 10 bases between. Germline V gene sequence: CDR1 SGHTA, CDR2 FQGNSA. CDR3 nucleotides: TGTGCCAGCAGCTTAGTGGTGGCAGATGAAGCTTTCTTT. Protein: CASSLVVADEAFF.

This clonotype has at least ten counts. The rearrangement links TRBV20-1 to TRBJ2-7, with TRBD2 as a possible D gene (5 bases). Looked up from germline, CDR1 is DFQATT and CDR2 is SNEGSKA (reference sequence). The CDR3 is 12 residues long. Trimming left V 6 bases short and J 0 bases short, with 9 bases between. The CDR3 DNA reads TGCAGTGCGGACGGGGACTCCTACGAGCAGTACTTC. This translates into CSADGDSYEQYF.

Remarks on this clonotype: This may stem from a read error, because a much larger clone lies one nucleotide away. V and J are TRBV28 and TRBJ1-3, with D maybe TRBD1 (6 bases). Deletions cut 6 bases from V and 4 bases from J, with 13 bases between. Looked up from germline, CDR1 is MDHEN and CDR2 is SYDVKM. This CDR3 region has 14 residues. This CDR3 reads CASSPGGRGNTIYF. Written as DNA, the CDR3 is TGTGCCAGCAGCCCCGGGGGGCGCGGAAACACCATATATTTT.

This clonotype was observed many times. This rearrangement joins TRBV12-3 or TRBV12-4 to TRBJ2-7; TRBD2 agrees at 11 bases. V lost 0 bases to trimming and J lost 1 base; unmatched junction nucleotides: 8. The CDR3 extends over 18 amino acids. Here the CDR3 reads CASSLAQGLAELSYEQYF. The CDR3 DNA sequence: TGTGCCAGCAGTTTAGCCCAGGGACTAGCGGAATTATCCTACGAGCAGTACTTC.

This clonotype was seen many times. For the CDR3, the DNA is TGTGCCAGCAGTCCCCGACAGCCCTACAATGAGCAGTTCTTC. It translates to CASSPRQPYNEQFF. This chain joins TRBV6-1 and TRBJ2-1; TRBD1 might be the D (5 bases). The CDR3 has 14 amino acids. Germline V gene data show CDR1 as MNHNS and CDR2 as SASEGT. V shed 5 bases and J shed 2 bases, with 10 bases lying between them.

The chain recombines TRBV6-1 with TRBJ1-4; tentative D call: TRBD1 (5 bases). The CDR3 length is 14 residues. Per germline, CDR1 MNHNS and CDR2 SASEGT. Trimming left V 6 bases short and J 6 bases short, with 14 bases between. The CDR3 sequence is CASSTLPGYEKLFF. The CDR3 DNA follows: TGTGCCAGCAGCACCTTACCAGGGTATGAAAAACTGTTTTTT.

This clonotype was seen many times. Written as DNA, the CDR3 is TGCGCCAGCAGCGAGGGGCTGGGGATGAACACTGAAGCTTTCTTT. This gives the protein CASSEGLGMNTEAFF. This rearrangement joins TRBV4-1 to TRBJ1-1; TRBD1 might be the D (5 bases). V was clipped by 5 bases and J by 0 bases, with 13 bases between them. The CDR3 is made up of 15 amino acids. CDR1 and CDR2 from the germline V gene are MGHRA and YSYEKL.

The genes are TRBV12-3 or TRBV12-4 and TRBJ1-2; tentative D call: TRBD1 (6 bases). The V gene lost 7 bases and the J gene lost 11 bases, with 14 bases spanning the gap. The CDR3 runs 11 residues. The chain's CDR3 is CASTWRQGYTF. CDR3 sequence (DNA): TGTGCCAGCACTTGGAGGCAGGGGTACACCTTC.